These T cell receptor beta chains were read from a single sample in a study of PD-1 blockade in mismatch repair-deficient tumors. Sequenced by immunoSEQ multiplex PCR; TCRdb stores in-frame clones only, minus some. The sample lists 15,000 to 25,000 clones, over 75% occurring once. The specimen comprised PBMCs, sampled 52 weeks after starting pembrolizumab. The receptors derive from an adult with mismatch repair-deficient cancer. CDR3s include the opening cysteine and the closing phenylalanine or tryptophan. Each record gives: CDR3 DNA, CDR3 protein, D gene, J gene, clone size, V gene. A D gene is named only where the DNA matches it firmly. Where a row states a size, it is once, few, many or the class of an expanded clone; other rows omit it.

TGCGCCAGCAGCCAAGTGTCGGGACAGGCTGGCTATGGCTACACCTTC CASSQVSGQAGYGYTF TRBD1 TRBJ1-2 NA TRBV4-1
TGTGCCACCGGGACTAGCGCCAACTACGAGCAGTACTTC CATGTSANYEQYF TRBD2 TRBJ2-7 few TRBV2
TGTGCCAGTAGTATAGATAGTAATCTCGGACTAGCGGGGTACAATGAGCAGTTCTTC CASSIDSNLGLAGYNEQFF TRBD2 TRBJ2-1 once TRBV19
TGTGCCAGCAGCCAAGACAGGGGGCGGACAGATACGCAGTATTTT CASSQDRGRTDTQYF TRBD1 TRBJ2-3 NA TRBV6-4
TGCGCCACTTCTGGACAGGGGGACGGCTACACCTTC CATSGQGDGYTF TRBD1 TRBJ1-2 NA TRBV10-2
TGTGCCAGCAGCCCGAGACAGCATGAAAGGCTGTTTTTT CASSPRQHERLFF NA TRBJ1-4 NA TRBV14
TGTGCCTGGAGCGTCGGGGGGGGTTCCTACGAGCAGTACTTC CAWSVGGGSYEQYF TRBD2 TRBJ2-7 few TRBV30
TGTGCCAGCAGTGTACCTAGCGGGCTCACAGATACGCAGTATTTT CASSVPSGLTDTQYF TRBD2 TRBJ2-3 NA TRBV6-1
TGTGCCAGCTCACCGGCAGGGGGCCCCGGCGAGCAGTACTTC CASSPAGGPGEQYF TRBD1 TRBJ2-7 NA TRBV18
TGTGCTAGTGGTTTGTCCAGCGGGGAGCTGTTTTTT CASGLSSGELFF NA TRBJ2-2 NA TRBV12-5
TGCGCCAGCAGCCAATCCCAGGGGTGGACTGAAGCTTTCTTT CASSQSQGWTEAFF NA TRBJ1-1 once TRBV4-1
TGTGCCAGCAACCGGGGCGGGGGCCTTCAGCCCCAGCATTTT CASNRGGGLQPQHF NA TRBJ1-5 few TRBV7-2
TGTGCCAGCAGTTTATGGGCTAGCGGGAGGGTTTTGCCGTTCTTC CASSLWASGRVLPFF TRBD2 TRBJ2-1 NA TRBV28
TGTGCCAGCAGCTTCAGGGGACGTAATGAAAAACTGTTTTTT CASSFRGRNEKLFF NA TRBJ1-4 NA TRBV7-8
TGTGCCAGCAGTGAAATGTGGAGACAGTCTCCAAATGAAAAACTGTTTTTT CASSEMWRQSPNEKLFF NA TRBJ1-4 NA TRBV2
TGTGCCTGGAGTGTGTACAGGGGCTCTGGAAACACCATATATTTT CAWSVYRGSGNTIYF TRBD1 TRBJ1-3 NA TRBV30
TGCAGCGTGGGACAGGGACAGGGTGGAAACACCATATATTTT CSVGQGQGGNTIYF TRBD1 TRBJ1-3 NA TRBV29-1
TGTGCCAGCAGTCTAATGGGGGCGCCTGGAAACACCATATATTTT CASSLMGAPGNTIYF NA TRBJ1-3 NA TRBV27
TGCGCCAGCAGCTTGGAAATAGCGGGAGGGTTTATCAATGAGCAGTTCTTC CASSLEIAGGFINEQFF TRBD2 TRBJ2-1 NA TRBV5-1
TGTGCCAGCAGCCCTGCGACGGGAGGTAGTTACAATGAGCAGTTCTTC CASSPATGGSYNEQFF TRBD2 TRBJ2-1 NA TRBV5-8
TGTGCCAGCAGTTCCAACCCAACTTTAATCCCTGGAAAACTGTTTTTT CASSSNPTLIPGKLFF NA TRBJ1-4 NA TRBV27
TGTGCCTGGACCCCCCAGGGTTTCTTCTATGGCTACACCTTC CAWTPQGFFYGYTF NA TRBJ1-2 NA TRBV30
TGTGCCAGCTTATTTTTCTACGAGCAGTACTTC CASLFFYEQYF NA TRBJ2-7 few TRBV2
TGTGCCAGCAGCTACGGGAGTTCCTACGAGCAGTACTTC CASSYGSSYEQYF NA TRBJ2-7 few TRBV7-8
TGTGCCAGCAGCCCCGACCCTCAGGGCGACAATGAGCAGTTCTTC CASSPDPQGDNEQFF NA TRBJ2-1 NA TRBV9
TGTGCCAGCAGCTCGATCGGCGGGAGTGGGGCCTACGAGCAGTACTTC CASSSIGGSGAYEQYF TRBD2 TRBJ2-7 NA TRBV5-4
TGTGCCAGCAGTCCCTCCGCCAGGGGATCAACTGAAGCTTTCTTT CASSPSARGSTEAFF NA TRBJ1-1 NA TRBV28
TGCGCCAGCAGTACAGGGTCCAGCAATCAGCCCCAGCATTTT CASSTGSSNQPQHF NA TRBJ1-5 NA TRBV10-1
TGCGCCAGCAGCCAAGTAGACAGGGGAGAGACCCAGTACTTC CASSQVDRGETQYF TRBD1 TRBJ2-5 NA TRBV4-1
TGTGCCAGCAGTCCAGACAGGGTATACACAGATACGCAGTATTTT CASSPDRVYTDTQYF TRBD1 TRBJ2-3 NA TRBV28
TGTGCCAGCTCACCATCATGGCAGGGTGATATCGGCTACACCTTC CASSPSWQGDIGYTF NA TRBJ1-2 NA TRBV18
TGTGCCAGCTCAGGGACAGGGGGCGGCTATAATTCACCCCTCCACTTT CASSGTGGGYNSPLHF TRBD1 TRBJ1-6 NA TRBV18
TGTGCCAGCAGCTTAATGGGCAGGGACACTGAAGCTTTCTTT CASSLMGRDTEAFF NA TRBJ1-1 NA TRBV7-3
TGCGCCAGCAGCCACCCAGGTTTGAACACTGAAGCTTTCTTT CASSHPGLNTEAFF NA TRBJ1-1 NA TRBV5-1
TGTGCCAGCAGTATTACAGGGGCCGCTAGCACAGATACGCAGTATTTT CASSITGAASTDTQYF TRBD1 TRBJ2-3 NA TRBV7-9
TGTGCCAGCAGTGGAGACCCTGGGAGGGAGACCCAGTACTTC CASSGDPGRETQYF NA TRBJ2-5 NA TRBV6-1
TGTGCCAGCAGTCCTTCCGGGACTAGCGACAATGAGCAGTTCTTC CASSPSGTSDNEQFF TRBD2 TRBJ2-1 NA TRBV7-3
TGTGCCAGCTCACCAGACAGGACAGGGGGCTTATATGGCTACACCTTC CASSPDRTGGLYGYTF TRBD1 TRBJ1-2 NA TRBV18
TGTGCCAGCAGGGGGGGGGACGAGCAGTACTTC CASRGGDEQYF TRBD2 TRBJ2-7 NA TRBV6-1
TGTGCCTGGAGTGCCTATGTTGGACAGAGGGTCTACGAGCAGTACTTC CAWSAYVGQRVYEQYF NA TRBJ2-7 few TRBV30
TGTGCCAGCCTAGGGACAGGGATTGAAAAACTGTTTTTT CASLGTGIEKLFF TRBD1 TRBJ1-4 NA TRBV28
TGTGCCAGCAGCCTAGCGGGGACCTACAATGAGCAGTTCTTC CASSLAGTYNEQFF TRBD2 TRBJ2-1 once TRBV27
TGCAGCGCGGGAGGTTTCGAGCAGTACTTC CSAGGFEQYF TRBD2 TRBJ2-7 few TRBV29-1